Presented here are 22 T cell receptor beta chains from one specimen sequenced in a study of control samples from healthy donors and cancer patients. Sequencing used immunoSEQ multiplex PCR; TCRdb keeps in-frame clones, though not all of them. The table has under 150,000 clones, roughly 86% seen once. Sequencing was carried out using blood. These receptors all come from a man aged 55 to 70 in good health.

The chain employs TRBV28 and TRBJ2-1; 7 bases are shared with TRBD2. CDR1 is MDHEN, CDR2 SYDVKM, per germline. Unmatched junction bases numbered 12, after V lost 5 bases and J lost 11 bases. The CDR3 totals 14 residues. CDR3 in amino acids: CASSKTGLSMKQFF. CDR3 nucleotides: TGTGCCAGCAGTAAAACGGGACTATCAATGAAGCAGTTCTTC.

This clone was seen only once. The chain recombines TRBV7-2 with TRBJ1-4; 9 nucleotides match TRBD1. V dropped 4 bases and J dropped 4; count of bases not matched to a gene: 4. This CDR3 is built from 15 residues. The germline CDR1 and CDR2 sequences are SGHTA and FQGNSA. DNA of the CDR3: TGTGCCAGCAGCTCACAGGGGGCTGGTAATGAAAAACTGTTTTTT. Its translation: CASSSQGAGNEKLFF.

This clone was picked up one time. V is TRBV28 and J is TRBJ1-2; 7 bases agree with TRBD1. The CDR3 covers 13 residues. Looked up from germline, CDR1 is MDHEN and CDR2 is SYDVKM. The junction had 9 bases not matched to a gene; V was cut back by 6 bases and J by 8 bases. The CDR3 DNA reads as TGTGCCAGCAGCTATACAGGGGAGGGAGGCTACACCTTC. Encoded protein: CASSYTGEGGYTF.

The CDR3 nucleotides read TGTGCCAGCAGTGAACGGTTGGACAGCTATGGCTACACCTTC. It encodes CASSERLDSYGYTF. The rearrangement joins TRBV6-1 to TRBJ1-2, with a tentative D call TRBD1 (6 bases). V gave up 2 bases and J gave up 4 bases, with 11 bases separating them. The CDR3 contains 14 residues. Germline CDR1 MNHNS, CDR2 SASEGT.

The CDR3 DNA sequence: TGTGCCAGCAGCGTAACGACGCCGACAGCGGGGGGGCCAACCGGGGAGCTGTTTTTT. This translates into CASSVTTPTAGGPTGELFF. This rearrangement joins TRBV9 to TRBJ2-2, with 10 bases that match TRBD2. CDR1 SGDLS and CDR2 YYNGEE come from the germline V gene. This CDR3 is 19 amino acids long. V dropped 1 base and J dropped 5; count of bases not matched to a gene: 14.

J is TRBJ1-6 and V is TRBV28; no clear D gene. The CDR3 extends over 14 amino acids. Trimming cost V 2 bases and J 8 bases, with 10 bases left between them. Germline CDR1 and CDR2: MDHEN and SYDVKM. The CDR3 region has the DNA TGTGCCAGCAGTTTAGCGTCAGATTATTCACCCCTCCACTTT. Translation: CASSLASDYSPLHF.

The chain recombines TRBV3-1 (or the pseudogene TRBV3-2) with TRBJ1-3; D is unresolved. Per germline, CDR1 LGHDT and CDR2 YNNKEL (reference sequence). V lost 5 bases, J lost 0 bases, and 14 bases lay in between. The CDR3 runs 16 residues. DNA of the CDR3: TGTGCCAGCAGCGAACTCGGGCCTTACTCTGGAAACACCATATATTTT. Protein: CASSELGPYSGNTIYF.

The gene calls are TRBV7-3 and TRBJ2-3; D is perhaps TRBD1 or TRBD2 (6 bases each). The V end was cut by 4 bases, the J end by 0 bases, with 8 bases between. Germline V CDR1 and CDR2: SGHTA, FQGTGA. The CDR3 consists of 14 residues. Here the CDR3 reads CASSYGGSTDTQYF. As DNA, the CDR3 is TGTGCCAGCAGCTACGGGGGCAGCACAGATACGCAGTATTTT.

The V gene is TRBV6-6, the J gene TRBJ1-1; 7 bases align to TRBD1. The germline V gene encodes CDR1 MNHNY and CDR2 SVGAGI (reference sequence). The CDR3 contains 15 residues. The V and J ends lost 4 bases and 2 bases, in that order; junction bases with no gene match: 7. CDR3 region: CASSSWGQTNTEAFF. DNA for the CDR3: TGTGCCAGCAGTTCCTGGGGACAGACTAACACTGAAGCTTTCTTT.

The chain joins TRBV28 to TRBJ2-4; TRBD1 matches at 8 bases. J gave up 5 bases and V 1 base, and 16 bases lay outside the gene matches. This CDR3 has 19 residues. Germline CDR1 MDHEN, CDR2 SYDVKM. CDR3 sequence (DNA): TGTGCCAGCAGTTTATCGGGCAGGGGGCGATTTAAGTATGAAAACATTCAGTACTTC. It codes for CASSLSGRGRFKYENIQYF.

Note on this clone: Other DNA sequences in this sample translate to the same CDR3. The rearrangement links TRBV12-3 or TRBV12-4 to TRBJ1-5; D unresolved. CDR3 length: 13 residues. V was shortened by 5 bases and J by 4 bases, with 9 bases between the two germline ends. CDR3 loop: CASSLTWNQPQHF. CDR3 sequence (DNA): TGTGCCAGCAGTCTAACATGGAATCAGCCCCAGCATTTT.

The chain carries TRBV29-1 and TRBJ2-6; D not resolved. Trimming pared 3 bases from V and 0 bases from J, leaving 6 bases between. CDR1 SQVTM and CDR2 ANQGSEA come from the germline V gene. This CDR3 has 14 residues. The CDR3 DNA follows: TGCAGCGTTGATTTCACCTCTGGGGCCAACGTCCTGACTTTC. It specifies CSVDFTSGANVLTF. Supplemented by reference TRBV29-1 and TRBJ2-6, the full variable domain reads SAVISQKPSRDICQRGTSLTIQCQVDSQVTMMFWYRQQPGQSLTLIATANQGSEATYESGFVIDKFPISRPNLTFSTLTVSNMSPEDSSIYLCSVDFTSGANVLTFGAGSRLTVL.

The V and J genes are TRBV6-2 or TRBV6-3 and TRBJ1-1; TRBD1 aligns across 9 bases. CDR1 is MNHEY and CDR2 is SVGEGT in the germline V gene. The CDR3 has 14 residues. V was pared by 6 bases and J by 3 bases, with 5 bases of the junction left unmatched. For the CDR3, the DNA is TGTGCCAGCAGCCTACAGGGGGCGGACACTGAAGCTTTCTTT. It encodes CASSLQGADTEAFF.

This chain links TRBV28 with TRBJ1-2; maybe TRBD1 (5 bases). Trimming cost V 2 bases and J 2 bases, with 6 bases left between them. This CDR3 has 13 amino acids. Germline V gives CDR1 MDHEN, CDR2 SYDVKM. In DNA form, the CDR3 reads TGTGCCAGCAGTTTACAGGGAAACTATGGCTACACCTTC. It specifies CASSLQGNYGYTF.

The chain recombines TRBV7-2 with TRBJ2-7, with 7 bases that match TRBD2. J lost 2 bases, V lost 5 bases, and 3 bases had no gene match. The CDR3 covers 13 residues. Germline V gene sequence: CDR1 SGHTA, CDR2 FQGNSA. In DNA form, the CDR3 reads TGTGCCAGCAGCGTCGGGACTACCTACGAGCAGTACTTC. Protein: CASSVGTTYEQYF.

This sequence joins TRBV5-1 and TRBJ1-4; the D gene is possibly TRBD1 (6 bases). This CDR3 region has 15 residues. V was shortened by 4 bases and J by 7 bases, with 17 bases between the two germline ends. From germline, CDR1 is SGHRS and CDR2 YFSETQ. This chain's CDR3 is CASSPHRERGEKLFF. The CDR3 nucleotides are TGCGCCAGCAGCCCACACAGGGAGAGAGGTGAAAAACTGTTTTTT.

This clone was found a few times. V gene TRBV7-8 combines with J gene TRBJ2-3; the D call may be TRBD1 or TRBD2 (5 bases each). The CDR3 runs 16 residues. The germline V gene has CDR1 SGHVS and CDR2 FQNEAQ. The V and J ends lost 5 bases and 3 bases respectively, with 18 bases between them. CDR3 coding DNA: TGTGCCAGCAGCCCGACCGGGACCCTGACAACAGATACGCAGTATTTT. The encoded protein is CASSPTGTLTTDTQYF. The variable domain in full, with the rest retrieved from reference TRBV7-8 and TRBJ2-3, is GAGVSQSPRYKVAKRGQDVALRCDPISGHVSLFWYQQALGQGPEFLTYFQNEAQLDKSGLPSDRFFAERPEGSVSTLKIQRTQQEDSAVYLCASSPTGTLTTDTQYFGPGTRLTVL.

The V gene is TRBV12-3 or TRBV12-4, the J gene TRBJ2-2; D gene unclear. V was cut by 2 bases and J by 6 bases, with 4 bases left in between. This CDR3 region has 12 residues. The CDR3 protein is CASSLSAGELFF. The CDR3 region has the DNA TGTGCCAGCAGTTTATCAGCCGGGGAGCTGTTTTTT.

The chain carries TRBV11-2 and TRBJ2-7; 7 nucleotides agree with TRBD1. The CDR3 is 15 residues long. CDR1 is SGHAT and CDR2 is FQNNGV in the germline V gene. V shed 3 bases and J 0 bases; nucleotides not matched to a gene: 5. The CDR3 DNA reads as TGTGCCAGCAGCTTTCAGGGACAGAGCTCCTACGAGCAGTACTTC. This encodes CASSFQGQSSYEQYF.

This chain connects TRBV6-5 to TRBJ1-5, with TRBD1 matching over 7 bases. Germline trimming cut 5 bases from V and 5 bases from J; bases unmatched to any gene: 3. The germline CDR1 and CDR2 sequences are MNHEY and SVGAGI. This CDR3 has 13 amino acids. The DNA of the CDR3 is TGTGCCAGCAGTCTGACAGGGTATCAGCCCCAGCATTTT. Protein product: CASSLTGYQPQHF.

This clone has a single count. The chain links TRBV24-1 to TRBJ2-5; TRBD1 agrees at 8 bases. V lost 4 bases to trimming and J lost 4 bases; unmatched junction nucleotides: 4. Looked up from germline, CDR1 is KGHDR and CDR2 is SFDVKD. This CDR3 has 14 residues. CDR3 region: CATSEQGVRETQYF. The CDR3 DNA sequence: TGTGCCACCAGTGAACAGGGGGTTAGAGAGACCCAGTACTTC.

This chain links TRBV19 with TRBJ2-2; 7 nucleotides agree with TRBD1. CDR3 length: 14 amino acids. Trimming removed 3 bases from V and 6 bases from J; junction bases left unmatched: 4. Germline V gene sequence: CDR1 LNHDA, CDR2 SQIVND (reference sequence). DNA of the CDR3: TGTGCCAGTAGTATGACAGGGCAGGCCGGGGAGCTGTTTTTT. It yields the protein CASSMTGQAGELFF.